These 18 T cell receptor beta chains originate from one sample sequenced in a study of CD8 T cells in ankylosing spondylitis. Study results and limitations: A TCR beta motif of about eight highly homologous variants seemed to mark ankylosing spondylitis blood.

No antigens are known for them. TCRdb analysed the 5' RACE reads with MiXCR anew, one entry per CDR3 protein. The sample holds some 330,000 distinct CDR3 sequences, 8% seen once. Sequencing used blood, either unsorted or a sorted T cell fraction (not recorded which). All receptors come from a male donor with ankylosing spondylitis.

V is TRBV15 and J is TRBJ1-1, with D perhaps TRBD1 (6 bases). Germline CDR1 and CDR2: LNHNV and YYDKDF (reference sequence). The ends were cut back, 0 bases at V and 0 bases at J, with 14 bases in the middle. CDR3 length: 17 residues. CDR3 sequence (DNA): TGTGCCACCAGCAGAGAGGTGGTGCAGGGGATGAACACTGAAGCTTTCTTT. Its protein product is CATSREVVQGMNTEAFF.

This clonotype was detected a few times. The chain employs TRBV28 and TRBJ2-3, with TRBD2 matching over 14 bases. The CDR3 runs 18 residues. Per the germline V gene, CDR1 is MDHEN and CDR2 is SYDVKM. Trimming cost V 1 base and J 2 bases; bases outside gene matches: 5. DNA for the CDR3: TGTGCCAGCAGTTTATTGGGGACTAGCGGGAGAATCACAGATACGCAGTATTTT. Encoded protein: CASSLLGTSGRITDTQYF.

This clonotype was detected only a few times. The rearrangement uses TRBV28 and TRBJ2-6; 12 bases fit TRBD2. The CDR3 has 16 residues. The trim removed 7 bases at V and 3 bases at J, leaving 4 bases unmatched. Per germline, CDR1 MDHEN and CDR2 SYDVKM. CDR3 loop: CASTTSGRGGANVLTF. CDR3 coding DNA: TGTGCCAGCACGACTAGCGGGAGAGGTGGGGCCAACGTCCTGACTTTC.

This clonotype was counted ten times or more. The chain couples TRBV20-1 to TRBJ2-2, with 10 bases lining up with TRBD1. The CDR3 is 14 residues long. J gave up 4 bases and V 6 bases, and 5 bases lay outside the gene matches. Germline CDR1 reads DFQATT; CDR2 reads SNEGSKA (reference sequence). This CDR3 is CSARQGAGTGELFF. The CDR3 DNA is TGCAGTGCACGACAGGGGGCCGGCACCGGGGAGCTGTTTTTT.

This chain connects TRBV11-3 to TRBJ2-5; 7 nucleotides align to TRBD1. Germline lookup yields CDR1 SGHNT and CDR2 YENEEA. The CDR3 has 15 amino acids. V was pared by 4 bases and J by 0 bases, with 5 bases of the junction left unmatched. The CDR3 here is CASSSRTGHQETQYF. DNA of the CDR3: TGTGCCAGCAGCTCCCGGACAGGTCACCAAGAGACCCAGTACTTC. The whole variable domain, remainder taken from reference TRBV11-3 and TRBJ2-5, is EAGVVQSPRYKIIEKKQPVAFWCNPISGHNTLYWYLQNLGQGPELLIRYENEEAVDDSQLPKDRFSAERLKGVDSTLKIQPAELGDSAVYLCASSSRTGHQETQYFGPGTRLLVL.

The chain has TRBV18 and TRBJ2-2; the D gene is possibly TRBD2 (6 bases). The V end was cut by 3 bases, the J end by 5 bases, with 10 bases between. CDR1 is KGHSH, CDR2 LQKENI, per germline. CDR3 length equals 14 residues. The DNA for the CDR3 is TGTGCCAGCTCACCTTCTAGCGATACCGGGGAGCTGTTTTTT. Encoded protein: CASSPSSDTGELFF.

In its sample, this clonotype was seen many times. The V gene is TRBV20-1, the J gene TRBJ2-7, with D possibly TRBD1 on 6 matching bases. Per the germline V gene, CDR1 is DFQATT and CDR2 is SNEGSKA (reference sequence). The V and J ends lost 1 base and 0 bases respectively, with 13 bases between them. This CDR3 contains 15 residues. CDR3 sequence: CSARAWQGSSYEQYF. Here the CDR3 DNA reads TGCAGTGCTAGAGCATGGCAGGGGTCCTCCTACGAGCAGTACTTC.

V gene TRBV28 combines with J gene TRBJ2-6, with TRBD1 matching over 8 bases. Germline-derived CDR1 and CDR2 are MDHEN and SYDVKM. J gave up 0 bases and V 4 bases, and 8 bases lay outside the gene matches. This CDR3 is built from 18 residues. CDR3 DNA sequence: TGTGCCAGCAGTTCAACGGGACAGGCTACCTCTGGGGCCAACGTCCTGACTTTC. It specifies CASSSTGQATSGANVLTF.

Regarding this clonotype: It may be a read error: a sequence one base away is much more abundant. The gene calls are TRBV29-1 and TRBJ2-3; D gene uncertain. The V and J ends lost 4 bases and 3 bases respectively, with 8 bases between them. This CDR3 spans 12 amino acids. Germline assignment: CDR1 SQVTM and CDR2 ANQGSEA. The chain's CDR3 is CSVGRKTDTQYF. The CDR3 DNA reads as TGCAGCGTTGGAAGGAAAACAGATACGCAGTATTTT.

The chain combines TRBV7-9 with TRBJ2-5; D not certain. Per the germline V gene, CDR1 is SEHNR and CDR2 is FQNEAQ (reference sequence). V dropped 5 bases and J dropped 7 bases, with 20 bases sitting between them. The CDR3 is 15 amino acids. CDR3 nucleotide sequence: TGTGCCAGCAGCCCCTACCTGGGAACGACGGGGACCCAGTACTTC. The encoded protein is CASSPYLGTTGTQYF.

Only a few counts were recorded for this clonotype. The conserved final phenylalanine or tryptophan is absent from the CDR3, which likely points to a read error. The chain combines TRBV28 with TRBJ1-6, with a tentative D call TRBD1 (5 bases). There are 13 residues in the CDR3. The V gene's germline CDR1 is MDHEN and CDR2 SYDVKM. The V and J ends lost 6 bases and 7 bases respectively, with 10 bases between them. In DNA, the CDR3 is TGTGCCAGCAGCGGGGCGCGAAATTCACCCCTCCACCTT. It translates to CASSGARNSPLHL.

This clonotype appeared a few times. The V gene is TRBV12-3 or TRBV12-4, the J gene TRBJ2-2, with D possibly matching TRBD2 (5 bases). This CDR3 contains 16 residues. V was trimmed by 6 bases and J by 4 bases, leaving 18 bases between them. This chain's CDR3 is CASSPNSGIFTGELFF. The DNA of the CDR3 is TGTGCCAGCAGCCCTAACTCCGGGATTTTCACCGGGGAGCTGTTTTTT.

At least ten counts were recorded for this clonotype. The chain is built from TRBV29-1 and TRBJ2-3; 7 nucleotides match TRBD1. Germline V gene data show CDR1 as SQVTM and CDR2 as ANQGSEA. CDR3 size: 16 residues. V gave up 2 bases and J gave up 1 base; unmatched junction bases: 9. CDR3 bases: TGCAGCGTTGAAATGCACAGGGGCTTCGGCACAGATACGCAGTATTTT. Translation gives CSVEMHRGFGTDTQYF.

This clonotype was seen more than once but under ten times. The chain couples TRBV7-8 to TRBJ2-2; 7 positions match TRBD1. CDR3 length equals 16 residues. Germline CDR1 SGHVS, CDR2 FQNEAQ. Trimming cost V 5 bases and J 4 bases; bases outside gene matches: 10. The CDR3 sequence is CASSADRDQGTGELFF. CDR3 sequence (DNA): TGTGCCAGCAGCGCCGACAGGGATCAAGGCACCGGGGAGCTGTTTTTT.

The chain employs TRBV19 and TRBJ2-7; D possibly corresponds to TRBD2 (5 bases). V was clipped by 3 bases and J by 6 bases, with 6 bases between them. CDR3 size: 11 residues. Germline-derived CDR1 and CDR2 are LNHDA and SQIVND (reference sequence). CDR3 loop: CASSIAGEQYF. The DNA for the CDR3 is TGTGCCAGTAGTATCGCGGGCGAGCAGTACTTC.

This clonotype has just a few counts. The chain recombines TRBV28 with TRBJ2-6; D call uncertain. The CDR3 totals 13 residues. CDR1 MDHEN and CDR2 SYDVKM come from the germline V gene. V was trimmed by 3 bases and J by 12 bases, leaving 12 bases between them. The CDR3 DNA reads TGTGCCAGCAGTTTCAGTCGTGTCGGCGTCCTGACTTTC. This gives the protein CASSFSRVGVLTF.

The chain joins TRBV12-3 or TRBV12-4 to TRBJ1-1; D perhaps matches TRBD1 (6 bases). The CDR3 extends over 15 amino acids. The germline V and J ends were trimmed by 5 bases and 5 bases, with 18 bases remaining between them. This CDR3 is CASSQTWGAETEAFF. The CDR3 coding sequence is TGTGCCAGCAGTCAGACCTGGGGGGCCGAGACTGAAGCTTTCTTT.

In this sample, this clonotype turned up a few times. CDR3 region: CASSASGSYYNEQFF. CDR3 sequence (DNA): TGTGCCAGCAGCGCAAGCGGGAGTTACTACAATGAGCAGTTCTTC. The chain couples TRBV9 to TRBJ2-1; 8 bases agree with TRBD2. CDR3 length: 15 residues. Germline V gene lookup returns CDR1 SGDLS and CDR2 YYNGEE. J gave up 3 bases and V 3 bases, and 5 bases lay outside the gene matches.